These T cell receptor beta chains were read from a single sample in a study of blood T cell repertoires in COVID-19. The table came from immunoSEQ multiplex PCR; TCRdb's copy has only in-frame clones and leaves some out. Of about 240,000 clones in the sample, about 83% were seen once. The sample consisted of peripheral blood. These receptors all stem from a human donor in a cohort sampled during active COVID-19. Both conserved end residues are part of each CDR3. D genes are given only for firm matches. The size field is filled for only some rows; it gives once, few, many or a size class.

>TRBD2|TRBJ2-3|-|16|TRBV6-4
TGTGCCAGCAGTGCCAAAGCGGGGGGCCCGACAGATACGCAGTATTTT
CASSAKAGGPTDTQYF
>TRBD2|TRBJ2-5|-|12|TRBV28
TGTGCCAGCAGTCTAGCGGGAGAGACCCAGTACTTC
CASSLAGETQYF
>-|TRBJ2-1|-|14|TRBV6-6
TGTGCCAGCAGTTACCTGCGGGATTACAATGAGCAGTTCTTC
CASSYLRDYNEQFF
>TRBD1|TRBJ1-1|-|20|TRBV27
TGTGCCAGCAGTTTATGGAACGTCCGGGACAGGGGGGTAGGGGACACTGAAGCTTTCTTT
CASSLWNVRDRGVGDTEAFF
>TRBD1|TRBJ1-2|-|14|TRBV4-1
TGCGCCAGCAGCCAAGGAGGGGGCCCCTATGGCTACACCTTC
CASSQGGGPYGYTF
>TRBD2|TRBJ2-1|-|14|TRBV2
TGTGCCAGCAGTGGAGGACTAGCGAACAATGAGCAGTTCTTC
CASSGGLANNEQFF
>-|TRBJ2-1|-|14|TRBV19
TGTGCCAGTAGTATCCCAACAAGCGGAGATGAGCAGTTCTTC
CASSIPTSGDEQFF
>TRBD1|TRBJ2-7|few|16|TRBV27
TGTGCCAGCAGTCTCCACCGGGACAGGGGAGGATACGAGCAGTACTTC
CASSLHRDRGGYEQYF
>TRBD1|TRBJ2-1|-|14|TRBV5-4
TGTGCCAGCAGCCCCGGGACAGAATACAATGAGCAGTTCTTC
CASSPGTEYNEQFF
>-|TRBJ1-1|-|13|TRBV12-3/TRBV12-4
TGTGCCAGCACCCCGACAGCGAACACTGAAGCTTTCTTT
CASTPTANTEAFF
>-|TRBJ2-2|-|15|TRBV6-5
TGTGCCACCTCTTGGGGGCGCGTCGACACCGGGGAGCTGTTTTTT
CATSWGRVDTGELFF
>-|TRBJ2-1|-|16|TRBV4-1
TGCGCCAGCAGCCAAGTCGCCCGGGAGCAGTACAATGAGCAGTTCTTC
CASSQVAREQYNEQFF
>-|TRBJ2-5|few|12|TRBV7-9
TGTGCCAGCAGCTTTACGGGGGAGACCCAGTACTTC
CASSFTGETQYF
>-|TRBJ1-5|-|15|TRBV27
TGTGCCAGCAGTTTAGACGGGGGGCCCTATCAGCCCCAGCATTTT
CASSLDGGPYQPQHF
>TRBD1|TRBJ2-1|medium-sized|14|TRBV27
TGTGCCAGCAGTCCGTTAACAGGGGGCGGAGAGCAGTTCTTC
CASSPLTGGGEQFF
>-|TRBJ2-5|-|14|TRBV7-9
TGTGCCAGCAGCTTAGCAGCAGGGTGGGAGACCCAGTACTTC
CASSLAAGWETQYF
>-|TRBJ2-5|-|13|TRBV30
TGTGCCTGGAGGGCGGCAGCTCAAGAGACCCAGTACTTC
CAWRAAAQETQYF
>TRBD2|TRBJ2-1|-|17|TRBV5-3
TGTGCCAGAAGCCGGACTAGTAATCCTACCTCAAGATACGAGCAGTTCTTC
CARSRTSNPTSRYEQFF
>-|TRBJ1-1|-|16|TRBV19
TGTGCCAGTAGTACCGGGGGGCCCATGTGGGCCACTGAAGCTTTCTTT
CASSTGGPMWATEAFF
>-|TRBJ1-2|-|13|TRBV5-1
TGCGCCAGCAGCCCTAGAGAATCGGGTGGCTACACCTTC
CASSPRESGGYTF
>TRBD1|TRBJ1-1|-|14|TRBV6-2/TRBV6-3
TGTGCCAGCAGTTTACCGGGACAGATCACTGAAGCTTTCTTT
CASSLPGQITEAFF
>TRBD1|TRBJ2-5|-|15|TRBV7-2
TGTGCCAGCAGCTTCATCGGACAGGGTTCAGAGACCCAGTACTTC
CASSFIGQGSETQYF
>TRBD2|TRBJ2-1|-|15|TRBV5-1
TGCGCCAGCAGCCTGGGACTAGCGGGAGGGAATGAGCAGTTCTTC
CASSLGLAGGNEQFF
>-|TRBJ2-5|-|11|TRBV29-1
TGCAGCGTTGCCCAGGGAGAGACCCAGTACTTC
CSVAQGETQYF